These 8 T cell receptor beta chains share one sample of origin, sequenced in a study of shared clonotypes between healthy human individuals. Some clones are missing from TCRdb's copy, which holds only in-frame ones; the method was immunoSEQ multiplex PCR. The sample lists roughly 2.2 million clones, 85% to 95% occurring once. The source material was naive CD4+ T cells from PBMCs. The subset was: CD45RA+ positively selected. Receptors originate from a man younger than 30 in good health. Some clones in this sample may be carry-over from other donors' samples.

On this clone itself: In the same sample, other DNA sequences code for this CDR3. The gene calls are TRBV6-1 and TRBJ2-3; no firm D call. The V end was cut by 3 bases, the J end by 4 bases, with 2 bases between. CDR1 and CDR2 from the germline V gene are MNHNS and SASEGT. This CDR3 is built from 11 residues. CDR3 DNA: TGTGCCAGCAGTGATGCAGATACGCAGTATTTT. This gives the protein CASSDADTQYF.

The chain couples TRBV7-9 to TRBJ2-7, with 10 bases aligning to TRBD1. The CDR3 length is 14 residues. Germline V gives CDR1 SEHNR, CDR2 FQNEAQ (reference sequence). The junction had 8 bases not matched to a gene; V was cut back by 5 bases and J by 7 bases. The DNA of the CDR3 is TGTGCCAGCAGCACCAGACAGGGGGCTCAGGAGCAGTACTTC. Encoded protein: CASSTRQGAQEQYF.

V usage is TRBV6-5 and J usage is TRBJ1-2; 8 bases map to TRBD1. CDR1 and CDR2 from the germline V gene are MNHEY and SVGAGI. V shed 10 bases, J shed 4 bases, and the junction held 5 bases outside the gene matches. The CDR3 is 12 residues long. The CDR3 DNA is TGTGCCACCGGACAGGGCCCCTATGGCTACACCTTC. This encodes CATGQGPYGYTF.

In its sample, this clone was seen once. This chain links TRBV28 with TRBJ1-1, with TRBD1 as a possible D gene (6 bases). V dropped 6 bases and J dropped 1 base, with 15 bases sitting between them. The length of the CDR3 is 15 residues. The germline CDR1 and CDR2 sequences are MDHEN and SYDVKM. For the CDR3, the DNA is TGTGCCAGCAGCCCACCGGGGGGCGCGAACACTGAAGCTTTCTTT. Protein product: CASSPPGGANTEAFF.

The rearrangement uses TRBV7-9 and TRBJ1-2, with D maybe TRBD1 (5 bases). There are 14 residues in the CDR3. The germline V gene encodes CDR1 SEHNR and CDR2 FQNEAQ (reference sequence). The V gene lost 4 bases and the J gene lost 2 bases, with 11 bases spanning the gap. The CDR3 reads CASSSFWGNYGYTF. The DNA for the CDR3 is TGTGCCAGCAGCTCCTTCTGGGGGAACTATGGCTACACCTTC.

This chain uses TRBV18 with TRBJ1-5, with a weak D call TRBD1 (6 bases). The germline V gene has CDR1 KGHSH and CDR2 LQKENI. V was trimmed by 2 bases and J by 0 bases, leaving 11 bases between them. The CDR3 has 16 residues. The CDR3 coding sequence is TGTGCCAGCTCACCAGGGACACCTACTAGCAATCAGCCCCAGCATTTT. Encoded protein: CASSPGTPTSNQPQHF. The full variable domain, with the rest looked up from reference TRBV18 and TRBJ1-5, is NAGVMQNPRHLVRRRGQEARLRCSPMKGHSHVYWYRQLPEEGLKFMVYLQKENIIDESGMPKERFSAEFPKEGPSILRIQQVVRGDSAAYFCASSPGTPTSNQPQHFGDGTRLSIL.

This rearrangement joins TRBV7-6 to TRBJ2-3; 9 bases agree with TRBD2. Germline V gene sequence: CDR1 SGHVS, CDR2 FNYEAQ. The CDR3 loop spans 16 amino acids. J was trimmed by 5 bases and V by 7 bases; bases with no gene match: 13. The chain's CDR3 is CASTKGVAGAQDTQYF. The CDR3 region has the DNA TGTGCCAGCACCAAGGGGGTAGCGGGAGCGCAAGATACGCAGTATTTT.

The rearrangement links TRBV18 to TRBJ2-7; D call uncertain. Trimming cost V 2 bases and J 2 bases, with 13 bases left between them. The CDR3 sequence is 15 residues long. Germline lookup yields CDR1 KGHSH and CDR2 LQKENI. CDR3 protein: CASSPSQVLTYEQYF. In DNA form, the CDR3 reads TGTGCCAGCTCACCATCCCAAGTTTTAACCTACGAGCAGTACTTC.